One and the same sample provided the 21 T cell receptor beta chains below, sequenced in a study of blood T cell repertoires in COVID-19. Sequencing was performed with immunoSEQ multiplex PCR; in TCRdb, only in-frame clones are kept and a portion is missing. The table shows 220,000 or so clones, with about 80% occurring only once. The sample taken for sequencing was PBMCs or T cells enriched from blood (not recorded which). All receptors come from a woman aged 40 to 50 with acute COVID-19.

The rearrangement joins TRBV30 to TRBJ2-5; D unresolved. The germline V gene encodes CDR1 GTSNPN and CDR2 SVGIG (reference sequence). This CDR3 region has 11 residues. Trimming shortened V by 0 bases and J by 9 bases, and 8 bases separated the two germline ends. This CDR3 reads CAWSVSQPQYF. DNA for the CDR3: TGTGCCTGGAGTGTGAGCCAACCCCAGTACTTC.

V usage is TRBV11-1 and J usage is TRBJ2-7, with D possibly being TRBD2 (6 bases). Germline V lookup: CDR1 SGHAT, CDR2 FQDESV (reference sequence). The CDR3 totals 16 residues. V lost 0 bases and J 2 bases, leaving 14 bases between the germline ends. CDR3 DNA sequence: TGTGCCAGCAGCTTAGCGGAGGGCAGGTGGACCTACGAGCAGTACTTC. It is translated as CASSLAEGRWTYEQYF. Full variable domain (rest looked up from reference TRBV11-1 and TRBJ2-7): EAEVAQSPRYKITEKSQAVAFWCDPISGHATLYWYRQILGQGPELLVQFQDESVVDDSQLPKDRFSAERLKGVDSTLKIQPAELGDSAMYLCASSLAEGRWTYEQYFGPGTRLTVT.

V usage is TRBV2 and J usage is TRBJ1-2; perhaps TRBD1 as D (5 bases). CDR1 and CDR2 from the germline V gene are SNHLY and FYNNEI. This CDR3 has 15 amino acids. Trimming stripped 6 bases from V and 5 bases from J, with 19 bases between. The CDR3 nucleotides are TGTGCCAGCAGGAATTGGGACGGAGGGTTGTATGGCTACACCTTC. Protein: CASRNWDGGLYGYTF. The entire variable domain, with the rest obtained from reference TRBV2 and TRBJ1-2, is as follows: EPEVTQTPSHQVTQMGQEVILRCVPISNHLYFYWYRQILGQKVEFLVSFYNNEISEKSEIFDDQFSVERPDGSNFTLKIRSTKLEDSAMYFCASRNWDGGLYGYTFGSGTRLTVV.

This clone has more than one count but fewer than ten. The chain is built from TRBV29-1 and TRBJ2-1, with D possibly being TRBD1 (6 bases). There are 11 residues in the CDR3. Trimming removed 7 bases at V and 7 bases at J, with 11 bases between. CDR1 is SQVTM, CDR2 ANQGSEA, per germline. DNA of the CDR3: TGCAGCGGTCAAGGGGGAAATGAGCAGTTCTTC. It codes for CSGQGGNEQFF.

The genes are TRBV3-1 (or the pseudogene TRBV3-2) and TRBJ1-1; a weak D match, TRBD1 (6 bases). The CDR3 is 16 residues long. V was shortened by 3 bases and J by 0 bases, with 14 bases between the two germline ends. In germline, CDR1 is LGHDT, CDR2 YNNKEL (reference sequence). As DNA, the CDR3 is TGTGCCAGCAGCCACTCCGACAGGTGCATGAACACTGAAGCTTTCTTT. This sequence encodes CASSHSDRCMNTEAFF.

V and J are TRBV28 and TRBJ2-7; 7 nucleotides agree with TRBD2. J lost 3 bases, V lost 6 bases, and 8 bases had no gene match. The CDR3 sequence is 14 residues long. Per germline, CDR1 MDHEN and CDR2 SYDVKM. This CDR3 reads CASRGNWGGYEQYF. DNA of the CDR3: TGTGCCAGCAGAGGAAATTGGGGGGGCTACGAGCAGTACTTC.

This rearrangement joins TRBV19 to TRBJ1-2, with TRBD1 identical over 12 bases. The CDR3 extends over 17 amino acids. Trimming cost V 7 bases and J 4 bases; bases outside gene matches: 13. Looked up from germline, CDR1 is LNHDA and CDR2 is SQIVND (reference sequence). The CDR3 region is CASTTGTGGDFPYGYTF. The CDR3 region has the DNA TGTGCCAGTACCACCGGGACAGGGGGCGATTTTCCCTATGGCTACACCTTC.

This clone occurred once. The chain combines TRBV5-1 with TRBJ1-2; D perhaps matches TRBD1 (6 bases). V was shortened by 2 bases and J by 4 bases, with 15 bases between the two germline ends. Germline CDR1 and CDR2: SGHRS and YFSETQ. The CDR3 loop spans 15 amino acids. This CDR3 reads CASSLQGSDPYGYTF. CDR3 nucleotides: TGCGCCAGCAGCTTACAGGGTTCCGATCCCTATGGCTACACCTTC. The full variable domain, its missing parts supplied by reference TRBV5-1 and TRBJ1-2, is KAGVTQTPRYLIKTRGQQVTLSCSPISGHRSVSWYQQTPGQGLQFLFEYFSETQRNKGNFPGRFSGRQFSNSRSEMNVSTLELGDSALYLCASSLQGSDPYGYTFGSGTRLTVV.

The J gene is TRBJ2-1, the V gene TRBV9; D is uncertain. This CDR3 region has 14 residues. The V gene's germline CDR1 is SGDLS and CDR2 YYNGEE. Trimming shortened V by 7 bases and J by 0 bases, and 11 bases separated the two germline ends. The CDR3 is CASALSSSYNEQFF. In DNA, the CDR3 is TGTGCCAGCGCGCTGTCGAGCTCCTACAATGAGCAGTTCTTC.

The CDR3 nucleotides read TGTGCCAGTAATCAGGGCACAGATACGCAGTATTTT. This gives the protein CASNQGTDTQYF. The V call is TRBV19, the J call TRBJ2-3; no reliable D call. The CDR3 has 12 residues. Germline-derived CDR1 and CDR2 are LNHDA and SQIVND (reference sequence). Trimming took 7 bases from V and 1 from J, leaving 6 bases between them.

This clone was seen just once. The gene calls are TRBV19 and TRBJ2-4; D is perhaps TRBD1 (6 bases). CDR1 and CDR2 (germline): LNHDA, SQIVND (reference sequence). The CDR3 extends over 16 amino acids. With 4 bases removed from V and 0 bases from J, the gap between germline ends came to 13 bases. CDR3 sequence (DNA): TGTGCCAGTAGTACTCGACAGGTCCTAGCCAAAAACATTCAGTACTTC. Its protein is CASSTRQVLAKNIQYF.

The chain uses TRBV10-3 and TRBJ2-7, with 9 bases matching TRBD2. Germline CDR1 is ENHRY and CDR2 is SYGVKD. The CDR3 sequence is 18 residues long. V was clipped by 0 bases and J by 5 bases; unmatched bases: 14. The CDR3 sequence is CAISESAGRRTSDDEQYF. The CDR3 DNA sequence: TGTGCCATCAGTGAGTCGGCAGGGCGGAGGACTAGCGATGACGAGCAGTACTTC.

V gene TRBV7-6 combines with J gene TRBJ1-1; 9 bases agree with TRBD1. This CDR3 spans 16 amino acids. Trimming cost V 5 bases and J 3 bases; bases outside gene matches: 10. CDR1 is SGHVS and CDR2 is FNYEAQ in the germline V gene. The CDR3 nucleotides are TGTGCCAGCAGCCGAGGACAGGGGCCAAAGGACACTGAAGCTTTCTTT. Protein sequence: CASSRGQGPKDTEAFF.

This chain uses TRBV7-8 with TRBJ2-5; a weak D match, TRBD1 (6 bases). V lost 5 bases and J lost 5, with 18 bases in between. Germline assignment: CDR1 SGHVS and CDR2 FQNEAQ. This CDR3 has 15 residues. CDR3 sequence: CASSLSTGRGETQYF. For the CDR3, the DNA is TGTGCCAGCAGCCTAAGTACAGGGAGAGGGGAGACCCAGTACTTC. Looking up the rest from reference TRBV7-8 and TRBJ2-5 gives the full variable domain: GAGVSQSPRYKVAKRGQDVALRCDPISGHVSLFWYQQALGQGPEFLTYFQNEAQLDKSGLPSDRFFAERPEGSVSTLKIQRTQQEDSAVYLCASSLSTGRGETQYFGPGTRLLVL.

The V and J genes are TRBV14 and TRBJ2-7, with 9 bases lining up with TRBD1. CDR1 is SGHDN and CDR2 is FVKESK in the germline V gene. The CDR3 runs to 17 residues. J lost 2 bases, V lost 2 bases, and 10 bases had no gene match. The CDR3 nucleotides are TGTGCCAGCAGCCAAACTACCAACCGGGACAGGGCCTACGAGCAGTACTTC. Its translation is CASSQTTNRDRAYEQYF.

This chain uses TRBV25-1 with TRBJ1-6, with 8 bases that match TRBD1. Germline V gene sequence: CDR1 MGHDK, CDR2 SYGVNS. This CDR3 contains 13 residues. The V segment lost 6 bases and the J segment 10 bases; nucleotides outside the gene matches: 5. CDR3 bases: TGTGCCAGCAGAGGACAGGGTGAATCACCCCTCCACTTT. Protein: CASRGQGESPLHF. Together with reference TRBV25-1 and TRBJ1-6, the CDR3 gives the full variable domain: EADIYQTPRYLVIGTGKKITLECSQTMGHDKMYWYQQDPGMELHLIHYSYGVNSTEKGDLSSESTVSRIRTEHFPLTLESARPSHTSQYLCASRGQGESPLHFGNGTRLTVT.

The genes are TRBV11-3 and TRBJ2-3, with D perhaps matching TRBD2 (6 bases). Germline V lookup: CDR1 SGHNT, CDR2 YENEEA. The CDR3 is 16 amino acids. Trimming took off 0 bases at V and 1 base at J, with 11 bases between the two ends. The CDR3 DNA is TGTGCCAGCAGCTTAGATTGGGGGGAGCGCACAGATACGCAGTATTTT. Residues: CASSLDWGERTDTQYF. The complete variable domain, with remaining parts taken from reference TRBV11-3 and TRBJ2-3, reads EAGVVQSPRYKIIEKKQPVAFWCNPISGHNTLYWYLQNLGQGPELLIRYENEEAVDDSQLPKDRFSAERLKGVDSTLKIQPAELGDSAVYLCASSLDWGERTDTQYFGPGTRLTVL.

This clone appeared once. The chain is built from TRBV4-1 and TRBJ2-2, with TRBD2 matching 8 bases. The germline V gene encodes CDR1 MGHRA and CDR2 YSYEKL. The CDR3 runs 15 residues. Unmatched junction bases numbered 5, after V lost 2 bases and J lost 6 bases. CDR3 in amino acids: CASSQNGTSPGELFF. In DNA, the CDR3 is TGCGCCAGCAGCCAAAATGGGACTAGTCCCGGGGAGCTGTTTTTT.

The rearrangement uses TRBV2 and TRBJ2-2; 9 bases are a match to TRBD2. V gave up 4 bases and J gave up 1 base; unmatched junction bases: 4. Germline values: CDR1 SNHLY, CDR2 FYNNEI. The length of the CDR3 is 16 residues. In DNA form, the CDR3 reads TGTGCCAGCAGTGTGGTAGCGGGAGAGAACACCGGGGAGCTGTTTTTT. It specifies CASSVVAGENTGELFF.

The rearrangement joins TRBV28 to TRBJ2-3; tentative D call: TRBD1 (5 bases). Germline V lookup: CDR1 MDHEN, CDR2 SYDVKM. The V and J ends lost 2 bases and 2 bases respectively, with 26 bases between them. The CDR3 length is 20 residues. The CDR3 nucleotides are TGTGCCAGCAGTTTAGTGGGGCCCGGCACAACCATCCGAAACACAGATACGCAGTATTTT. Protein sequence: CASSLVGPGTTIRNTDTQYF.

This chain uses TRBV2 with TRBJ1-5, with 12 positions matching TRBD1. Looked up from germline, CDR1 is SNHLY and CDR2 is FYNNEI. V dropped 6 bases and J dropped 7; count of bases not matched to a gene: 7. The CDR3 contains 15 residues. The CDR3 reads CASRAGQGALQPQHF. In nucleotides, the CDR3 is TGTGCCAGCAGGGCGGGACAGGGGGCTTTGCAGCCCCAGCATTTT. The variable domain in full, with the rest retrieved from reference TRBV2 and TRBJ1-5, is EPEVTQTPSHQVTQMGQEVILRCVPISNHLYFYWYRQILGQKVEFLVSFYNNEISEKSEIFDDQFSVERPDGSNFTLKIRSTKLEDSAMYFCASRAGQGALQPQHFGDGTRLSIL.